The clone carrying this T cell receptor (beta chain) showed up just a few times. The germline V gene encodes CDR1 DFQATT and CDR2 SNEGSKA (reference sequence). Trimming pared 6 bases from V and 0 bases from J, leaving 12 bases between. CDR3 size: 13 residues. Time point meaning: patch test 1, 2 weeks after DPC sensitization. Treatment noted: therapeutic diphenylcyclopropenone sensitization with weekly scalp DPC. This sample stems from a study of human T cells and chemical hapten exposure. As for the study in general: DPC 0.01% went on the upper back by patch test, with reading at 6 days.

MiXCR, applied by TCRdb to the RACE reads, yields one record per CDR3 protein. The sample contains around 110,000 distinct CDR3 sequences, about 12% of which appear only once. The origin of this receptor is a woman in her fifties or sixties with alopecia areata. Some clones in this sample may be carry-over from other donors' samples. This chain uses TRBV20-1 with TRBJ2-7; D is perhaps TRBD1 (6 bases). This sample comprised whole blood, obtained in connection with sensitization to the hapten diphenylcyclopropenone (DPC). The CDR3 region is CSARDTYSYEQYF. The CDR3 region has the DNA TGCAGTGCCCGGGACACCTACTCCTACGAGCAGTACTTC.